This entry is about one T cell receptor (beta chain). The sample is drawn from a study of shared clonotypes between healthy human individuals. In the original analysis: ImmunoSEQ supplied junction-only sequences lacking quality scores, so filtering was different. TCRdb's table, derived via immunoSEQ multiplex PCR, lists solely in-frame clones and lacks some. For V, J and clone size, that table is used; D and trimming come from the DNA. The sample records about 1 million clones, about 75% being singletons. The sequencing input was memory CD4+ T cells sorted from blood. The subset denotes: CD45RA-negative fraction. The source of this sequence is a man aged 18 to 30 in good health.

CDR3 region: CASSPRGDRKTDTQYF. As DNA, the CDR3 is TGTGCCAGCAGCCCCCGAGGGGACAGGAAGACAGATACGCAGTATTTT. This rearrangement joins TRBV9 to TRBJ2-3; 8 bases are a match to TRBD1. With V trimmed by 4 bases and J by 3 bases, 10 bases remained unmatched. The CDR3 contains 16 residues. In germline, CDR1 is SGDLS, CDR2 YYNGEE.